The entry below describes one TCR beta chain. Its antigen is unknown. The record has no base qualities; no much larger clone is one base away. The germline V gene (reference sequence) yields SEHNR for CDR1 and FQNEAQ for CDR2. From its cysteine to its phenylalanine, the CDR3 spans 14 amino acids. CDR3 DNA only is kept here, 42 bases in frame from base 1. V loses 4 bases, J loses 5 bases, and the germline ends lie 15 bases apart. The protocol used for the library was RT-PCR. This sample was sequenced with an Illumina HiSeq 2500. TCRdb reran the public reads through fastp at Q25 and MiXCR, keeping productive beta chains. When rows share a CDR3 protein, they turn into one entry using the most common DNA and genes. The sample contains some 850,000 distinct CDR3 sequences, approximately 17% of them found a single time. The top ten constitute 11% of the sample. This specimen comes from a study of response to subunit inactivated influenza vaccine (dated by TCRdb to the late 2010s). For the wider study: The study used deep quantitative T cell receptor repertoire profiling to track responses to a trivalent subunit inactivated influenza vaccine. General conclusions and limits of the study: The authors proposed that each seasonal influenza vaccination may bring in only a limited number of new T cells.

This receptor was identified in a man aged 45 to 65 who received an inactivated influenza vaccine. Donor details come from another sample of the same person, matched by shared clones. The specimen comprised PBMCs from blood, sampled about 5 days after vaccination. Recombination linked TRBV7-9 to TRBJ2-7, with TRBD2 perhaps the D gene, on 6 matching bases. The CDR3 region reads CASSSSSAPHEQYF. The DNA is as follows: TGTGCCAGCAGCTCCTCTAGCGCACCCCACGAGCAGTACTTC.